The 32 T cell receptor beta chains below come from one sample, sequenced in a study of T cell responses to AZD1222 COVID-19 vaccine. Measured with immunoSEQ multiplex PCR; TCRdb has only the in-frame clones, and not every one. This sample has 150,000 or so clones; approximately 93% occur once, and the top ten carry about 5.1%. This sample comprised peripheral blood, obtained on day 0 of AZD1222 vaccination. Receptors were obtained from an adult in good health.

The chain employs TRBV5-4 and TRBJ2-2; D not resolved. CDR3 length: 15 amino acids. The V end was cut by 0 bases, the J end by 1 base, with 7 bases between. Germline CDR1 reads SGHNT; CDR2 reads YYREEE (reference sequence). The CDR3 here is CASSLDPENTGELFF. As DNA, the CDR3 is TGTGCCAGCAGCTTGGACCCGGAGAACACCGGGGAGCTGTTTTTT.

J is TRBJ1-6 and V is TRBV12-3 or TRBV12-4, with D uncertain. The CDR3 runs to 13 residues. Trimming removed 2 bases at V and 10 bases at J, with 9 bases between. This CDR3 is CASSLRGGSPLHF. CDR3 DNA: TGTGCCAGCAGTTTACGGGGTGGATCACCCCTCCACTTT.

The rearrangement joins TRBV5-6 to TRBJ2-7; no firm D call. Trimming took 5 bases from V and 2 from J, leaving 11 bases between them. Germline CDR1 is SGHDT and CDR2 is YYEEEE. The CDR3 loop spans 13 amino acids. The CDR3 DNA sequence: TGTGCCAGCAGATCGGCTGGGACCTACGAGCAGTACTTC. Translating gives CASRSAGTYEQYF. Combining the CDR3 with reference TRBV5-6 and TRBJ2-7 gives the whole variable domain DAGVTQSPTHLIKTRGQQVTLRCSPKSGHDTVSWYQQALGQGPQFIFQYYEEEERQRGNFPDRFSGHQFPNYSSELNVNALLLGDSALYLCASRSAGTYEQYFGPGTRLTVT.

This clone was seen just once. V usage is TRBV10-1 and J usage is TRBJ2-3; the D gene is possibly TRBD2 (6 bases). V lost 4 bases, J lost 1 base, and 18 bases lay in between. Germline V gene data show CDR1 as WNHNN and CDR2 as SYGVQD (reference sequence). This CDR3 has 17 amino acids. In DNA, the CDR3 is TGCGCCAGCAGTGGTCGGAATCCAGCGGGCGGCACAGATACGCAGTATTTT. Translated: CASSGRNPAGGTDTQYF.

The genes are TRBV5-4 and TRBJ2-3, with 7 bases aligning to TRBD2. The CDR3 is 13 amino acids. CDR1 and CDR2 (germline): SGHNT, YYREEE (reference sequence). Losses at the gene ends were 2 bases for V and 3 bases for J; bases not matched to a gene: 0. CDR3 residues: CASSLAGTDTQYF. The CDR3 bases are TGTGCCAGCAGCTTAGCGGGAACAGATACGCAGTATTTT.

The CDR3 sequence is CASSQDRGQTGELFF. The CDR3 DNA reads TGTGCCAGCAGCCAAGACAGGGGGCAAACCGGGGAGCTGTTTTTT. The chain carries TRBV7-7 and TRBJ2-2; TRBD1 matches 10 bases. The germline V gene encodes CDR1 SSHAT and CDR2 FNYEAQ (reference sequence). The ends lost 5 bases at V and 5 bases at J; junction bases unmatched: 5. The CDR3 runs to 15 residues.

The chain is built from TRBV13 and TRBJ2-7; tentative D call: TRBD1 (5 bases). Trimming pared 3 bases from V and 0 bases from J, leaving 9 bases between. From germline, CDR1 is PRHDT and CDR2 FYEKMQ (reference sequence). This CDR3 comprises 14 residues. The CDR3, as DNA: TGTGCCAGCAGCTTCCAGACAGCCTCCTACGAGCAGTACTTC. Translated: CASSFQTASYEQYF.

This clone came up once. The chain is built from TRBV10-3 and TRBJ2-7; 8 bases align to TRBD1. The J segment lost 4 bases and the V segment lost 2 bases, leaving 7 bases of the junction unmatched. There are 15 residues in the CDR3. Per germline, CDR1 ENHRY and CDR2 SYGVKD. The CDR3 nucleotides are TGTGCCATCAGTGAGATTCGGACAGGGAGGTACGAGCAGTACTTC. Its protein product is CAISEIRTGRYEQYF.

The chain joins TRBV27 to TRBJ1-3; no reliable D call. The V gene lost 3 bases and the J gene lost 0 bases, with 15 bases spanning the gap. Germline CDR1 and CDR2: MNHEY and SMNVEV (reference sequence). CDR3 size: 17 residues. In nucleotides, the CDR3 is TGTGCCAGCAGTTTCCCTCACAGACCCTGCTCTGGAAACACCATATATTTT. Its protein product is CASSFPHRPCSGNTIYF.

About this clone: The same CDR3 can be traced to other DNA sequences in this sample. The rearrangement joins TRBV7-9 to TRBJ1-2; weak D call: TRBD1 (5 bases). Germline CDR1 SEHNR, CDR2 FQNEAQ (reference sequence). This CDR3 comprises 14 residues. V was cut by 1 base and J by 8 bases, with 14 bases left in between. This chain's CDR3 is CASSLGPGNYGYTF. CDR3 sequence (DNA): TGTGCCAGCAGCTTAGGTCCAGGGAATTACGGCTACACCTTC.

This clone is a singleton in its sample. The genes are TRBV5-8 and TRBJ1-5; no firm D call. The germline gives CDR1 SGHTS, CDR2 YDEGEE. V dropped 0 bases and J dropped 3 bases, with 7 bases sitting between them. The CDR3 consists of 14 residues. The CDR3 spells CASSLDGINQPQHF. For the CDR3, the DNA is TGTGCCAGCAGCTTGGACGGCATCAATCAGCCCCAGCATTTT.

The chain is built from TRBV25-1 and TRBJ1-2; unclear D gene. Trimming shortened V by 2 bases and J by 6 bases, and 13 bases separated the two germline ends. Germline CDR1 MGHDK, CDR2 SYGVNS. The CDR3 is 14 residues long. The DNA for the CDR3 is TGTGCCAGCAGTGAAGCCCGAGGGTTGGATGGCTACACCTTC. Its protein is CASSEARGLDGYTF.

The chain carries TRBV11-2 and TRBJ2-1; 9 nucleotides line up with TRBD2. V was clipped by 0 bases and J by 7 bases; unmatched bases: 7. Germline V gene lookup returns CDR1 SGHAT and CDR2 FQNNGV. CDR3 length: 16 residues. The CDR3 reads CASSLEAGGPWNEQFF. The CDR3 coding sequence is TGTGCCAGCAGCTTAGAGGCGGGAGGGCCATGGAATGAGCAGTTCTTC.

The chain links TRBV28 to TRBJ2-2, with D maybe TRBD2 (6 bases). V lost 5 bases and J lost 2, with 18 bases in between. Per the germline V gene, CDR1 is MDHEN and CDR2 is SYDVKM. This CDR3 spans 17 amino acids. CDR3 amino acids: CASSPIRTNLNTGELFF. The CDR3 coding sequence is TGTGCCAGCAGTCCTATAAGGACTAACCTTAACACCGGGGAGCTGTTTTTT.

This clone was seen just once. The rearrangement uses TRBV5-4 and TRBJ1-1; a possible D gene is TRBD1 (6 bases). The germline V gene encodes CDR1 SGHNT and CDR2 YYREEE (reference sequence). CDR3 size: 16 residues. Trimming pared 4 bases from V and 6 bases from J, leaving 22 bases between. CDR3 amino acids: CASSHGGRENGAEAFF. The CDR3 DNA sequence: TGTGCCAGCAGCCACGGGGGCCGGGAGAATGGTGCTGAAGCTTTCTTT. The complete variable domain, with remaining parts taken from reference TRBV5-4 and TRBJ1-1, reads ETGVTQSPTHLIKTRGQQVTLRCSSQSGHNTVSWYQQALGQGPQFIFQYYREEENGRGNFPPRFSGLQFPNYSSELNVNALELDDSALYLCASSHGGRENGAEAFFGQGTRLTVV.

The chain recombines TRBV2 with TRBJ2-7, with 12 positions matching TRBD2. With V trimmed by 10 bases and J by 5 bases, 12 bases remained unmatched. Germline V gives CDR1 SNHLY, CDR2 FYNNEI. The length of the CDR3 is 15 residues. Here the CDR3 reads CATSRLAGVPHEQYF. CDR3 sequence (DNA): TGTGCCACCTCTCGACTAGCGGGAGTCCCCCACGAGCAGTACTTC.

This chain links TRBV10-2 with TRBJ2-6, with D perhaps TRBD2 (5 bases). The CDR3 loop spans 19 amino acids. The V end was cut by 3 bases, the J end by 1 base, with 19 bases between. Germline V gene lookup returns CDR1 WSHSY and CDR2 SAAADI. CDR3 coding DNA: TGCGCCAGCAGTGATGATAAGGAGGAGTCCAGGTCTGGGGCCAACGTCCTGACTTTC. It translates to CASSDDKEESRSGANVLTF.

The chain carries TRBV6-4 and TRBJ1-2; the D is unclear. The length of the CDR3 is 14 residues. The V gene's germline CDR1 is MRHNA and CDR2 SNTAGT. Trimming shortened V by 6 bases and J by 8 bases, and 19 bases separated the two germline ends. The CDR3 DNA sequence: TGTGCCAGCAGCGCTAGGGCTCCTGTATGGGGCTACACCTTC. Its protein is CASSARAPVWGYTF.

The rearrangement uses TRBV23-1 and TRBJ2-6, with TRBD2 as a possible D gene (6 bases). TRBV23-1 has ORF status, its function being uncertain. Trimming removed 4 bases from V and 2 bases from J, with 18 bases in between. The CDR3 totals 18 residues. Here the CDR3 DNA reads TGCGCCAGCAGTCCCATAGCGGCCGGGGGTGCTGGGGCCAACGTCCTGACTTTC. Protein: CASSPIAAGGAGANVLTF.

V usage is TRBV28 and J usage is TRBJ1-1; 9 bases map to TRBD1. The length of the CDR3 is 14 residues. Trimming at V came to 7 bases and at J to 4 bases, leaving 7 bases not matched to a gene. Germline V gene lookup returns CDR1 MDHEN and CDR2 SYDVKM. The DNA of the CDR3 is TGTGCCAGCACCCGACAGGGGGGGAGCACTGAAGCTTTCTTT. Protein product: CASTRQGGSTEAFF.

This clone came up a few times. This chain joins TRBV2 and TRBJ2-1; 8 nucleotides line up with TRBD1. CDR1 and CDR2 (germline): SNHLY, FYNNEI. Trimming removed 5 bases from V and 8 bases from J; junction bases left unmatched: 5. The CDR3 is 13 residues long. CDR3 sequence reads: CASSLDRGHEQFF. In DNA, the CDR3 is TGTGCCAGCAGTCTTGACAGGGGCCATGAGCAGTTCTTC.

In its sample, this clone was seen once. The chain links TRBV9 to TRBJ1-1, with 8 bases identical to TRBD1. The V and J ends lost 4 bases and 7 bases, in that order; junction bases with no gene match: 12. The CDR3 contains 15 residues. Per the germline V gene, CDR1 is SGDLS and CDR2 is YYNGEE. The CDR3 loop is CASSLGGTGGSEAFF. Written as DNA, the CDR3 is TGTGCCAGCAGCCTAGGGGGGACAGGTGGTAGTGAAGCTTTCTTT.

The chain employs TRBV30 and TRBJ1-6; 9 nucleotides line up with TRBD1. V shed 2 bases, J shed 10 bases, and the junction held 6 bases outside the gene matches. From germline, CDR1 is GTSNPN and CDR2 SVGIG (reference sequence). The CDR3 length is 14 residues. The CDR3 sequence: CAWSTGTGSSPLHF. CDR3 coding DNA: TGTGCCTGGAGTACCGGGACAGGGTCATCACCCCTCCACTTT.

The chain carries TRBV18 and TRBJ1-6; no reliable D call. The CDR3 is 15 amino acids. V gave up 1 base and J gave up 7 bases, with 11 bases separating them. Germline V gene data show CDR1 as KGHSH and CDR2 as LQKENI. The CDR3 region has the DNA TGTGCCAGCTCACCACGGGTAGGAGGGAATTCACCCCTCCACTTT. It codes for CASSPRVGGNSPLHF.

The V gene is TRBV6-2 or TRBV6-3, the J gene TRBJ2-1; 15 bases are shared with TRBD2. This CDR3 region has 17 residues. Trimming at V came to 5 bases and at J to 9 bases, leaving 11 bases not matched to a gene. Germline-derived CDR1 and CDR2 are MNHEY and SVGEGT. CDR3 sequence reads: CASSIGLAGGPFFEQFF. CDR3 bases: TGTGCCAGCAGTATCGGACTAGCGGGAGGGCCGTTTTTTGAGCAGTTCTTC.

The genes are TRBV6-5 and TRBJ1-1, with 7 bases lining up with TRBD1. The CDR3 covers 15 residues. CDR1 and CDR2 from the germline V gene are MNHEY and SVGAGI. The J segment lost 2 bases and the V segment lost 1 base, leaving 4 bases of the junction unmatched. CDR3 coding DNA: TGTGCCAGCAGTTACTATACAGGGGCTAACACTGAAGCTTTCTTT. This translates into CASSYYTGANTEAFF.

V and J are TRBV15 and TRBJ1-5; D remains ambiguous. Trimming stripped 2 bases from V and 3 bases from J, with 11 bases between. The V gene's germline CDR1 is LNHNV and CDR2 YYDKDF (reference sequence). There are 15 residues in the CDR3. The chain's CDR3 is CATSRLTGLNQPQHF. The CDR3 DNA reads TGTGCCACCAGCAGATTGACGGGCCTCAATCAGCCCCAGCATTTT.

V usage is TRBV5-1 and J usage is TRBJ2-2; 8 bases fit TRBD1. The trim removed 2 bases at V and 7 bases at J, leaving 13 bases unmatched. CDR1 is SGHRS, CDR2 YFSETQ, per germline. The CDR3 length is 17 residues. Here the CDR3 reads CASSLTSRGLGVGELFF. DNA for the CDR3: TGCGCCAGCAGCTTAACTTCCAGGGGGCTTGGTGTCGGGGAGCTGTTTTTT.

The chain couples TRBV7-9 to TRBJ2-1; 10 bases are shared with TRBD2. The CDR3 is made up of 15 amino acids. V lost 4 bases to trimming and J lost 9 bases; unmatched junction nucleotides: 9. From germline, CDR1 is SEHNR and CDR2 FQNEAQ (reference sequence). DNA for the CDR3: TGTGCCAGCAGCTCGTCAGCGGGAGGGCCGGGTGAGCAGTTCTTC. Its translation: CASSSSAGGPGEQFF.

The chain is built from TRBV28 and TRBJ2-5; no definite D call. This CDR3 comprises 14 residues. Between the trimmed V and J ends, which lost 7 bases and 3 bases, there was a span of 15 bases. The germline CDR1 and CDR2 sequences are MDHEN and SYDVKM. The chain's CDR3 is CASNDRVQKETQYF. CDR3 nucleotides: TGTGCCAGCAACGACCGGGTCCAGAAAGAGACCCAGTACTTC.

This chain links TRBV9 with TRBJ1-3, with D hard to call. The CDR3 is 15 residues long. Trimming stripped 4 bases from V and 0 bases from J, with 11 bases between. The germline gives CDR1 SGDLS, CDR2 YYNGEE. The CDR3 loop reads CASSPRPGSGNTIYF. In DNA, the CDR3 is TGTGCCAGCAGCCCCCGGCCGGGCTCTGGAAACACCATATATTTT.

This CDR3 reads CASSQDASGETQYF. CDR3 in DNA: TGTGCCAGCAGCCAAGATGCTAGCGGAGAGACCCAGTACTTC. V usage is TRBV3-1 (or the pseudogene TRBV3-2) and J usage is TRBJ2-5; 7 nucleotides match TRBD2. V lost 0 bases and J lost 4; bases outside the gene matches: 2. This CDR3 is 14 amino acids long. From germline, CDR1 is LGHDT and CDR2 YNNKEL (reference sequence).